The next 4 T cell receptor beta chains were all read from a single sample in a study of T cells in Graves' hyperthyroidism and ophthalmopathy. Researchers took RNA transcripts and amplified the TCR beta CDR3 regions from them. First-round RT-PCR targeting the TCR CDR3 was performed with the HTBI primer set. Via MiXCR, TCRdb re-called the multiplex PCR reads, giving one row per CDR3 protein. This table has 300,000 to 400,000 distinct CDR3 sequences, approximately 15% appearing once. Sample: blood. Source of these receptors: a woman aged 25 to 39 with Graves' hyperthyroidism.

The V and J genes are TRBV20-1 and TRBJ2-7; no clear D gene. Germline V gene data show CDR1 as DFQATT and CDR2 as SNEGSKA (reference sequence). The CDR3 contains 12 residues. V lost 6 bases to trimming and J lost 0 bases, with 9 bases between them. As DNA, the CDR3 is TGCAGTGCCCAGAGGAGCTCCTACGAGCAGTACTTC. Encoded protein: CSAQRSSYEQYF.

The V call is TRBV20-1, the J call TRBJ2-1; 10 bases align to TRBD2. Germline CDR1 DFQATT, CDR2 SNEGSKA (reference sequence). Trimming removed 6 bases from V and 15 bases from J; junction bases left unmatched: 5. CDR3 size: 10 residues. The CDR3 protein is CSAPAGGLFF. In DNA form, the CDR3 reads TGCAGTGCCCCAGCGGGAGGGCTGTTCTTC.

This clonotype was found many times. V and J are TRBV12-3 or TRBV12-4 and TRBJ1-1; TRBD1 matches 8 bases. There are 14 residues in the CDR3. V was pared by 6 bases and J by 8 bases, with 11 bases of the junction left unmatched. The CDR3 is CASSRAPRDREAFF. The CDR3 nucleotides are TGTGCCAGCAGCCGAGCTCCTAGGGACAGGGAAGCTTTCTTT.

This rearrangement joins TRBV9 to TRBJ2-2, with 8 bases identical to TRBD2. The germline V gene has CDR1 SGDLS and CDR2 YYNGEE. The V segment lost 6 bases and the J segment 6 bases; nucleotides outside the gene matches: 16. The CDR3 is 17 amino acids. The CDR3 is CASTRHFTGGPPGELFF. In DNA form, the CDR3 reads TGTGCCAGCACCAGGCATTTTACGGGAGGGCCGCCCGGGGAGCTGTTTTTT.